This TCR beta chain derives from a study of PD-1 blockade in classical Hodgkin lymphoma. Study-wide results and caveats: Relative to healthy donors, newly diagnosed patients reportedly had lower baseline TCR diversity, which was reported as lower still in relapsed/refractory patients. CD4+ but not CD8+ TCR diversity rose significantly by C4D1. Exclusion removed patients who began nivolumab under 1 year after ASCT.

Time point in this sample: cycle 4 day 1 (C4D1), after less than 7 weeks of nivolumab. No patient escaped relapse after autologous stem cell transplantation, and brentuximab vedotin exposure varied. From thawed PBMCs, CD4+ T cells were purified using magnetic negative selection. This CDR3 region has 15 residues. With 1 base clipped from V and 7 bases from J, the junction kept 5 bases outside the gene matches. Germline lookup yields CDR1 SGHTA and CDR2 FQGNSA. As regards this clone: Its antigen is not known.

TCRdb's copy holds only in-frame clones and misses some; the assay was immunoSEQ multiplex PCR. Of 25,000 to 35,000 clones in the sample, under 90% were seen once. The chain is built from TRBV7-2 and TRBJ1-4, with 8 bases identical to TRBD1. The clonotype was recovered from a human donor with classical Hodgkin lymphoma. This material consisted of CD4+ T cells from blood, taken before the fourth cycle of nivolumab. The CDR3 is CASSLDQGAGEKLFF. In nucleotides, the CDR3 is TGTGCCAGCAGCTTAGACCAGGGGGCGGGTGAAAAACTGTTTTTT.